One and the same sample provided the 3 T cell receptor beta chains below, sequenced in a study of T cells in Graves' hyperthyroidism and ophthalmopathy. What was amplified from RNA transcripts were TCR beta CDR3 regions. The HTBI set primed first-round TCR CDR3 RT-PCR. Each CDR3 protein is one row after TCRdb ran MiXCR on the multiplex PCR reads. The sample carries 600,000 to 650,000 distinct CDR3 sequences, around 15% recorded once. Sequencing input: blood. The receptors were gathered from a woman between 25 and 40 years old with Graves' hyperthyroidism.

A word on this clonotype: A read error may be the cause here, since a much bigger clone is one base away. The rearrangement uses TRBV20-1 and TRBJ2-7, with 8 bases identical to TRBD1. Germline assignment: CDR1 DFQATT and CDR2 SNEGSKA (reference sequence). The V and J ends lost 5 bases and 10 bases, in that order; junction bases with no gene match: 19. The CDR3 is made up of 15 amino acids. The CDR3 here is CSAQGGYRGLGDQYF. CDR3 sequence (DNA): TGCAGTGCTCAAGGCGGGTACAGGGGGTTAGGCGATCAGTACTTC.

Only a few counts were recorded for this clonotype. The chain carries TRBV13 and TRBJ2-3; a weak D match, TRBD2 (5 bases). V shed 6 bases and J shed 6 bases, with 22 bases lying between them. Per germline, CDR1 PRHDT and CDR2 FYEKMQ (reference sequence). The CDR3 spans 16 residues. In DNA, the CDR3 is TGTGCCAGCAGTGTATTAGCGCCCCCCCCGGGTGATACGCAGTATTTT. Its protein product is CASSVLAPPPGDTQYF.

The CDR3 is CSVDSGQGWETQYF. CDR3 bases: TGCAGCGTCGATTCCGGACAGGGGTGGGAGACCCAGTACTTC. The chain carries TRBV29-1 and TRBJ2-5; 9 nucleotides align to TRBD1. Germline V gene data show CDR1 as SQVTM and CDR2 as ANQGSEA. The CDR3 length is 14 residues. The ends lost 6 bases at V and 5 bases at J; junction bases unmatched: 10.